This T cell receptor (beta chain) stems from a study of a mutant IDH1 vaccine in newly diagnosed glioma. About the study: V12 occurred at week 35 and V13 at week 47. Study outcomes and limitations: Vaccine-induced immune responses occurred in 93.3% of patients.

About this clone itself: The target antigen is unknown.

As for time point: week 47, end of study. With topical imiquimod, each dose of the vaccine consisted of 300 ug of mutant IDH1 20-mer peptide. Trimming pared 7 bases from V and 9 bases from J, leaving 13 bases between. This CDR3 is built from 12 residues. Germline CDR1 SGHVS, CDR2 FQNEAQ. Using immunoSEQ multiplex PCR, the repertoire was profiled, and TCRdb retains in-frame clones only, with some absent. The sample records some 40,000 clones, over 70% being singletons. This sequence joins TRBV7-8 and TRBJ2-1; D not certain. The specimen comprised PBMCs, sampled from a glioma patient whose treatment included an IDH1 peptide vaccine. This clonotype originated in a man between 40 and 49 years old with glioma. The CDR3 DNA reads TGTGCCAGCACCGCCCACGGGCGTGAGCAGTTCTTC. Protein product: CASTAHGREQFF.